These 9 T cell receptor beta chains came from one sample sequenced in a study of vaccination effects on CD4 cells after COVID-19. These receptors have no known antigen. CD4+ T cells specific for antigen were expanded with viral peptide pools by the ViraFEST assay before sequencing. Cells that had been cultured for nine to eleven days were the source of isolated CD4+ T cells. Method: immunoSEQ multiplex PCR; TCRdb's copy keeps in-frame clones and lacks some. The data show approximately 54,000 clones, 80% seen once. Here the sequenced sample was CD4+ T cells from PBMCs cultured with HCoV-229E spike peptides, taken before COVID-19 vaccination. These receptors all come from a human donor who received a COVID-19 vaccine.

CDR3 nucleotide sequence: TGTGCCAGCAGTTACGGTCGGGGATCAACTAATGAAAAACTGTTTTTT. Protein: CASSYGRGSTNEKLFF. The chain carries TRBV6-2 or TRBV6-3 and TRBJ1-4; D is ambiguous. Trimming pared 2 bases from V and 0 bases from J, leaving 10 bases between. The germline gives CDR1 MNHEY, CDR2 SVGEGT. The CDR3 totals 16 residues.

The chain links TRBV14 to TRBJ2-6; the D gene is possibly TRBD2 (6 bases). V shed 4 bases and J shed 1 base, with 11 bases lying between them. The CDR3 consists of 16 residues. The V gene's germline CDR1 is SGHDN and CDR2 FVKESK. The CDR3 DNA follows: TGTGCCAGCAGCCTGGGACTGATTTCTGGGGCCAACGTCCTGACTTTC. It yields the protein CASSLGLISGANVLTF. Looking up the rest from reference TRBV14 and TRBJ2-6 gives the full variable domain: EAGVTQFPSHSVIEKGQTVTLRCDPISGHDNLYWYRRVMGKEIKFLLHFVKESKQDESGMPNNRFLAERTGGTYSTLKVQPAELEDSGVYFCASSLGLISGANVLTFGAGSRLTVL.

This clone was seen only a few times. This chain uses TRBV5-1 with TRBJ1-2, with D hard to call. CDR3 size: 14 residues. Trimming took 5 bases from V and 3 from J, leaving 14 bases between them. Germline V lookup: CDR1 SGHRS, CDR2 YFSETQ. CDR3 residues: CASSNDGTDYGYTF. In DNA form, the CDR3 reads TGCGCCAGCAGTAATGACGGCACCGACTATGGCTACACCTTC.

The chain carries TRBV7-6 and TRBJ2-2, with D possibly matching TRBD2 (7 bases). CDR1 is SGHVS, CDR2 FNYEAQ, per germline. The CDR3 has 17 amino acids. Trimming cost V 2 bases and J 4 bases, with 17 bases left between them. CDR3 residues: CASSLRLGGGITGELFF. The DNA of the CDR3 is TGTGCCAGCAGCTTACGCCTAGGGGGGGGAATCACCGGGGAGCTGTTTTTT.

The chain joins TRBV6-2 or TRBV6-3 to TRBJ2-2; D ambiguous. CDR3 size: 15 residues. Trimming removed 0 bases from V and 5 bases from J, with 10 bases in between. Per germline, CDR1 MNHEY and CDR2 SVGEGT. The CDR3 spells CASSYSLLGTGELFF. In DNA, the CDR3 is TGTGCCAGCAGTTACTCGTTATTAGGAACCGGGGAGCTGTTTTTT.

J is TRBJ1-2 and V is TRBV7-2, with D uncertain. The ends were cut back, 2 bases at V and 5 bases at J, with 15 bases in the middle. The V gene's germline CDR1 is SGHTA and CDR2 FQGNSA. The CDR3 totals 15 residues. For the CDR3, the DNA is TGTGCCAGCAGCTTATTACGGGTCAGAGGGTATGGCTACACCTTC. This codes for CASSLLRVRGYGYTF.

This chain joins TRBV6-1 and TRBJ2-3; D is ambiguous. Germline lookup yields CDR1 MNHNS and CDR2 SASEGT. This CDR3 region has 11 residues. V gave up 8 bases and J gave up 3 bases, with 6 bases separating them. The CDR3 reads CASAITDTQYF. CDR3 DNA sequence: TGTGCCAGCGCGATTACAGATACGCAGTATTTT.

The V gene is TRBV6-2 or TRBV6-3, the J gene TRBJ2-7; TRBD1 aligns across 7 bases. The V gene end was trimmed by 0 bases and the J gene end by 0 bases; junction bases not matched to a gene: 11. Germline V gene sequence: CDR1 MNHEY, CDR2 SVGEGT. The length of the CDR3 is 18 residues. In DNA form, the CDR3 reads TGTGCCAGCAGTTACTCGATTAACAGGGGCCGGGGCTCCTACGAGCAGTACGTC. Translating gives CASSYSINRGRGSYEQYV.

The chain combines TRBV29-1 with TRBJ1-3, with TRBD1 as a possible D gene (6 bases). The germline V and J ends were trimmed by 4 bases and 2 bases, with 12 bases remaining between them. The germline V gene has CDR1 SQVTM and CDR2 ANQGSEA. CDR3 length equals 14 residues. CDR3 bases: TGCAGCGTTGGCGCTGGGGGCACTGGAAACACCATATATTTT. This translates into CSVGAGGTGNTIYF.